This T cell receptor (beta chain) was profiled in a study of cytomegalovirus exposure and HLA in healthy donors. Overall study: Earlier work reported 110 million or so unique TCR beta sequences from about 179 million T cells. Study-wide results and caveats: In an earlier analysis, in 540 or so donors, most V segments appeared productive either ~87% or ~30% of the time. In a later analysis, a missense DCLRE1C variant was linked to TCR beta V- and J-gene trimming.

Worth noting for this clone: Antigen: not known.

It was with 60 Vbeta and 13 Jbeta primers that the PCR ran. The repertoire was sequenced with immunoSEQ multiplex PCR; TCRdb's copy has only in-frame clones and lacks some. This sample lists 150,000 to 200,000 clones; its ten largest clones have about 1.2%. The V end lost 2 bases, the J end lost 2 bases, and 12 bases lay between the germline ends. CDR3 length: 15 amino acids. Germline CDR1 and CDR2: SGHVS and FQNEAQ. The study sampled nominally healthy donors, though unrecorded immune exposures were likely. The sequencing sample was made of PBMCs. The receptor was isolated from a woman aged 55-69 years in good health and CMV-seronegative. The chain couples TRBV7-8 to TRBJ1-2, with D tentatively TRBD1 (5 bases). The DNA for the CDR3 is TGTGCCAGCAGCTTACAGGGAATTGGGAACTATGGCTACACCTTC. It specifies CASSLQGIGNYGYTF.